The 17 T cell receptor beta chains reported below all come from one sample, sequenced in a study of T-cell memory formation after mild COVID-19. TCRdb used MiXCR to reprocess the 5' RACE reads, holding one entry per CDR3 protein. The sample shows around 200,000 distinct CDR3 sequences, under 20% of them seen only once. Input material: PBMCs or a T cell subset sorted from them (not recorded which). These receptors originate from an adult woman who had mild COVID-19 (a few samples of this study predate the infection). Cell type and time point are not known.

This clonotype was seen a handful of times. The chain couples TRBV3-1 to TRBJ1-5; D is perhaps TRBD1 (6 bases). The CDR3 is made up of 14 amino acids. Germline V CDR1 and CDR2: LGHDT, YNNKEL (reference sequence). Trimming cost V 1 base and J 6 bases, with 10 bases left between them. The CDR3 coding sequence is TGTGCCAGCAGCCAAGCAACAGGGACTCAGCCCCAGCATTTT. Translating gives CASSQATGTQPQHF.

The CDR3 loop is CSARVVQGYGYTF. CDR3 DNA: TGCAGTGCTAGAGTGGTACAGGGCTATGGCTACACCTTC. This rearrangement joins TRBV20-1 to TRBJ1-2; weak D call: TRBD1 (6 bases). This CDR3 has 13 residues. Germline V gene lookup returns CDR1 DFQATT and CDR2 SNEGSKA (reference sequence). The germline V and J ends were trimmed by 1 base and 4 bases, with 10 bases remaining between them.

The chain recombines TRBV7-2 with TRBJ1-4, with 9 bases that match TRBD1. This CDR3 is 15 amino acids long. The ends lost 1 base at V and 4 bases at J; junction bases unmatched: 1. CDR1 and CDR2 from the germline V gene are SGHTA and FQGNSA. The CDR3 coding sequence is TGTGCCAGCAGCTTAGGGACAGGGGTTAATGAAAAACTGTTTTTT. Protein: CASSLGTGVNEKLFF.

The chain joins TRBV5-1 to TRBJ2-7, with D perhaps assigned TRBD1 or TRBD2 (5 bases each). In germline, CDR1 is SGHRS, CDR2 YFSETQ. The CDR3 runs 14 residues. V lost 0 bases to trimming and J lost 7 bases, with 14 bases between them. Here the CDR3 DNA reads TGCGCCAGCAGCTTGGCGGGGCAGCCAGGGGAGCAGTACTTC. It encodes CASSLAGQPGEQYF.

This clonotype was picked up many times. The rearrangement joins TRBV12-3 or TRBV12-4 to TRBJ2-1; 14 bases fit TRBD2. CDR3 length: 14 residues. V was pared by 6 bases and J by 9 bases, with 4 bases of the junction left unmatched. The CDR3 sequence: CASRTSGRGSEQFF. CDR3 DNA sequence: TGTGCCAGCAGGACTAGCGGGAGGGGCAGTGAGCAGTTCTTC.

The chain combines TRBV2 with TRBJ2-2, with D possibly TRBD1 on 6 matching bases. V was cut by 7 bases and J by 5 bases, with 17 bases left in between. Germline CDR1 reads SNHLY; CDR2 reads FYNNEI. This CDR3 comprises 15 residues. CDR3 in amino acids: CASITLDRLTGELFF. The CDR3 nucleotides read TGTGCCAGCATCACTCTAGACAGGCTGACCGGGGAGCTGTTTTTT.

This clonotype came up many times. The chain combines TRBV20-1 with TRBJ2-3; D call uncertain. V was clipped by 2 bases and J by 6 bases, with 15 bases between them. In germline, CDR1 is DFQATT, CDR2 SNEGSKA (reference sequence). This CDR3 contains 14 residues. The CDR3 protein is CSARKEVLADTQYF. The CDR3 DNA reads as TGCAGTGCTAGAAAGGAAGTGCTTGCGGATACGCAGTATTTT.

The CDR3 DNA follows: TGTGCCAGTAGCGCCTTAGACAGGGACACCGGGGAGCTGTTTTTT. Its protein product is CASSALDRDTGELFF. The rearrangement uses TRBV19 and TRBJ2-2, with 7 bases matching TRBD1. J lost 3 bases, V lost 6 bases, and 7 bases had no gene match. Germline CDR1 LNHDA, CDR2 SQIVND (reference sequence). The CDR3 has 15 residues.

This chain joins TRBV15 and TRBJ2-1; 12 positions match TRBD2. Losses at the gene ends were 3 bases for V and 8 bases for J; bases not matched to a gene: 8. Germline assignment: CDR1 LNHNV and CDR2 YYDKDF (reference sequence). The CDR3 spans 16 residues. DNA for the CDR3: TGTGCCACCAGCAGGGGAGGACTAGCGGGGAGCGATGAGCAGTTCTTC. This codes for CATSRGGLAGSDEQFF.

This clonotype appeared a few times. CDR3 in amino acids: CASSFSTRLNYGYTF. The DNA of the CDR3 is TGTGCCAGCAGTTTTTCGACACGACTTAACTATGGCTACACCTTC. The chain has TRBV12-3 or TRBV12-4 and TRBJ1-2; D gene unclear. Trimming stripped 3 bases from V and 1 base from J, with 12 bases between. The CDR3 contains 15 residues.

This clonotype was seen once. The J gene is TRBJ1-1, the V gene TRBV6-5; no clear D gene. The V gene's germline CDR1 is MNHEY and CDR2 SVGAGI. The CDR3 contains 13 residues. The V gene lost 2 bases and the J gene lost 7 bases, with 11 bases spanning the gap. CDR3 in DNA: TGTGCCAGCAGTTACCGGGAGGCTGGTGAAGCTTTCTTT. Residues: CASSYREAGEAFF.

The chain carries TRBV30 and TRBJ1-4; perhaps TRBD1 as D (5 bases). Germline lookup yields CDR1 GTSNPN and CDR2 SVGIG (reference sequence). The CDR3 sequence is 14 residues long. V lost 1 base, J lost 2 bases, and 8 bases lay in between. CDR3 region: CAWSGEGTNEKLFF. Written as DNA, the CDR3 is TGTGCCTGGAGTGGGGAGGGGACTAATGAAAAACTGTTTTTT.

The chain has TRBV7-6 and TRBJ1-5; D ambiguous. This CDR3 comprises 14 residues. The germline V gene has CDR1 SGHVS and CDR2 FNYEAQ. The germline V and J ends were trimmed by 1 base and 2 bases, with 6 bases remaining between them. CDR3: CASSLGVGNQPQHF. The DNA of the CDR3 is TGTGCCAGCAGCTTAGGGGTTGGCAATCAGCCCCAGCATTTT.

The chain has TRBV20-1 and TRBJ1-1; unclear D gene. The germline V gene has CDR1 DFQATT and CDR2 SNEGSKA (reference sequence). Trimming left V 0 bases short and J 5 bases short, with 16 bases between. The CDR3 covers 15 residues. CDR3 sequence reads: CSARDYRGRGTEAFF. The CDR3 region has the DNA TGCAGTGCTAGAGATTACAGAGGGAGAGGGACTGAAGCTTTCTTT.

This chain joins TRBV5-6 and TRBJ1-1; D is unresolved. There are 11 residues in the CDR3. V was shortened by 0 bases and J by 7 bases, with 4 bases between the two germline ends. CDR1 and CDR2 (germline): SGHDT, YYEEEE. CDR3 residues: CASSLDIEAFF. The CDR3, as DNA: TGTGCCAGCAGCTTGGACATTGAAGCTTTCTTT.

The rearrangement uses TRBV11-3 and TRBJ1-2; no firm D call. Germline V gene lookup returns CDR1 SGHNT and CDR2 YENEEA. There are 13 residues in the CDR3. The V end lost 5 bases, the J end lost 8 bases, and 15 bases lay between the germline ends. CDR3 loop: CASSRWTRGGYTF. The CDR3 region has the DNA TGTGCCAGCAGCCGATGGACGCGGGGAGGCTACACCTTC.

The J gene is TRBJ2-4, the V gene TRBV7-6, with D maybe TRBD2 (7 bases). The CDR3 runs 18 residues. CDR1 and CDR2 (germline): SGHVS, FNYEAQ. V dropped 5 bases and J dropped 0 bases, with 20 bases sitting between them. CDR3 residues: CASSGERGGAGAKNIQYF. The CDR3 nucleotides are TGTGCCAGCAGCGGGGAGAGGGGGGGCGCGGGAGCCAAAAACATTCAGTACTTC.